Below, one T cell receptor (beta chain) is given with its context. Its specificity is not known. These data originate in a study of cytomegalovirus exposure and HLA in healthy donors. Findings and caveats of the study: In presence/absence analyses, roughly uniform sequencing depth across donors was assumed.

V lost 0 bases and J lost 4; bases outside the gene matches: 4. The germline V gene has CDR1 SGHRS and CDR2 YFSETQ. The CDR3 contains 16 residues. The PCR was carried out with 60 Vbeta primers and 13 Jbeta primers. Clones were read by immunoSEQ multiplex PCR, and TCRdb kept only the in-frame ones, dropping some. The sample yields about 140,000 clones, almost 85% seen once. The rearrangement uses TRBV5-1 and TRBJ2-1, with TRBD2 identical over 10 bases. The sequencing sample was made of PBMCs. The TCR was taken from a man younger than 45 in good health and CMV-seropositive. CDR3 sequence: CASSLALAGPYNEQFF. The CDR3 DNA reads TGCGCCAGCAGCTTGGCACTAGCGGGGCCATACAATGAGCAGTTCTTC.